This paragraph covers one T cell receptor (beta chain) sequence. The antigen remains unidentified. These data come from a study of vaccination and CD4 T cells after COVID-19. Study in general: Post-vaccine sample collection happened at a median of about 10 weeks after dose two, ranging 14 to 241. Findings of the study overall: For convalescent patients, a median about 86% of reactive clones surfaced exclusively after vaccination.

Oncomine TCR Beta short-read sequencing was applied to DNA from cultured CD4+ T cells. From the PCR reads, TCRdb called clonotypes with MiXCR, one entry per CDR3 protein. The data show 25,000 to 30,000 distinct CDR3 sequences, 40% to 55% seen once. Documented treatment: roughly nine-day PBMC culture with coronavirus spike peptide pools or control peptides (ViraFEST assay). On day 3 and again on day 7, fresh IL-2 medium was used to replace half the medium. The TCR sequence derives from a human donor who received a COVID-19 vaccine. The starting material was CD4+ T cells from blood, cultured in vitro, obtained before SARS-CoV-2 vaccination.

The CDR3 region has the DNA TGTGCTAGTGCCCCGCGGGGCGGTCAGCCCCAGCATTTT. Its translation is CASAPRGGQPQHF. The rearrangement joins TRBV12-5 to TRBJ1-5; possible D gene TRBD1, 5 bases. In germline, CDR1 is LGHNT, CDR2 FRNRAP. There are 13 residues in the CDR3. With 7 bases removed from V and 6 bases from J, the gap between germline ends came to 13 bases.